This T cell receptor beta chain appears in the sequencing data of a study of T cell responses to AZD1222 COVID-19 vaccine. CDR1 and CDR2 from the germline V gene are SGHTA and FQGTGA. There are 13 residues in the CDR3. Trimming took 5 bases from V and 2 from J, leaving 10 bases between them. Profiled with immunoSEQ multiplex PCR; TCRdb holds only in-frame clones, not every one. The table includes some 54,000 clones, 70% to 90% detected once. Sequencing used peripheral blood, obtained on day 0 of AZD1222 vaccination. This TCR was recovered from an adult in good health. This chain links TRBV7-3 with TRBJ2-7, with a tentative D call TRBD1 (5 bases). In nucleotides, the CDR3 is TGTGCCAGCAGCCCAGGGCGCGCCTACGAGCAGTACTTC. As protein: CASSPGRAYEQYF. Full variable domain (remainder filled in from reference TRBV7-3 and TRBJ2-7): GAGVSQTPSNKVTEKGKYVELRCDPISGHTALYWYRQSLGQGPEFLIYFQGTGAADDSGLPNDRFFAVRPEGSVSTLKIQRTERGDSAVYLCASSPGRAYEQYFGPGTRLTVT.